The T cell receptor (beta chain) described here comes from a study of blood T cell repertoires in COVID-19. Study at large: Sources were T cells, B-cell-depleted T cells, or PBMCs; the material itself was cDNA or gDNA.

Germline lookup yields CDR1 MNHNS and CDR2 SASEGT. The CDR3 runs 14 residues. Between the trimmed V and J ends, which lost 2 bases and 2 bases, there was a span of 10 bases. Assay used: immunoSEQ multiplex PCR; TCRdb lists only in-frame clones, some missing. The data contain approximately 300,000 clones, under 90% of them seen just once; the ten biggest clones take up roughly 5%. This clone turned up a few times. The specimen sequenced was PBMCs or T cells enriched from blood (not recorded which). The chain joins TRBV6-1 to TRBJ2-7; no firm D call. The receptor was derived from a man in his 60s who had recovered from COVID-19. The CDR3 region has the DNA TGTGCCAGCAGTGAAACCCTATCCCCCTACGAGCAGTACTTC. Translating gives CASSETLSPYEQYF.